The 19 T cell receptor beta chains in this list originate from one sample, sequenced in a study of T cell responses to AZD1222 COVID-19 vaccine. Sequencing used immunoSEQ multiplex PCR; TCRdb keeps in-frame clones, though not all of them. This sample has roughly 180,000 clones; roughly nine tenths occur once, and the top ten carry 1.7%. The specimen was peripheral blood, collected 28 days after the second AZD1222 dose. These receptors all come from an adult who received the AZD1222 COVID-19 vaccine.

In regard to this clone: This specimen includes other DNA sequences encoding the same CDR3. The V and J genes are TRBV18 and TRBJ2-7; no clear D. CDR1 and CDR2 from the germline V gene are KGHSH and LQKENI. Trimming took 0 bases from V and 4 from J, leaving 4 bases between them. CDR3 length equals 12 residues. The CDR3 is CASSPPTYEQYF. The CDR3 nucleotides read TGTGCCAGCTCACCACCAACATACGAGCAGTACTTC.

The rearrangement joins TRBV3-1 (or the pseudogene TRBV3-2) to TRBJ2-3; TRBD1 matches at 9 bases. The CDR3 is made up of 18 amino acids. Germline V gene lookup returns CDR1 LGHDT and CDR2 YNNKEL (reference sequence). The trim removed 4 bases at V and 0 bases at J, leaving 11 bases unmatched. The CDR3 nucleotides are TGTGCCAGCAGCCCTCCCCGATACAGGGGGCACAGCACAGATACGCAGTATTTT. It codes for CASSPPRYRGHSTDTQYF.

The V gene is TRBV6-5, the J gene TRBJ2-7; D gene unclear. In germline, CDR1 is MNHEY, CDR2 SVGAGI. The CDR3 has 16 amino acids. The germline V and J ends were trimmed by 0 bases and 0 bases, with 12 bases remaining between them. In DNA, the CDR3 is TGTGCCAGCAGTTACTCTCCCATGTTCAGCTCCTACGAGCAGTACTTC. This gives the protein CASSYSPMFSSYEQYF.

The genes are TRBV20-1 and TRBJ1-2; D remains ambiguous. Germline V gives CDR1 DFQATT, CDR2 SNEGSKA (reference sequence). The CDR3 is 10 amino acids. The V gene lost 3 bases and the J gene lost 4 bases, with 3 bases spanning the gap. The CDR3: CSARSYGYTF. CDR3 DNA sequence: TGCAGTGCTAGGTCCTATGGCTACACCTTC.

J is TRBJ2-5 and V is TRBV5-1, with 14 bases lining up with TRBD2. V shed 1 base and J 3 bases; nucleotides not matched to a gene: 2. Germline V gives CDR1 SGHRS, CDR2 YFSETQ. The CDR3 spans 16 residues. The CDR3 DNA reads as TGCGCCAGCAGCTTGACGGGACTAGCGGGAGAAGAGACCCAGTACTTC. Its translation is CASSLTGLAGEETQYF.

CDR3 in amino acids: CASSLQGTVGGELFF. CDR3 sequence (DNA): TGTGCCAGCAGCTTGCAGGGGACCGTAGGCGGGGAGCTGTTTTTT. The rearrangement uses TRBV7-2 and TRBJ2-2; D possibly corresponds to TRBD1 (6 bases). Deletions cut 3 bases from V and 7 bases from J, with 15 bases between. Germline CDR1 and CDR2: SGHTA and FQGNSA. This CDR3 has 15 amino acids.

The rearrangement joins TRBV4-1 to TRBJ2-7; 8 nucleotides match TRBD1. The CDR3 is made up of 15 amino acids. Germline assignment: CDR1 MGHRA and CDR2 YSYEKL. Trimming took 5 bases from V and 0 from J; bases not matched to a gene: 6. The CDR3 reads CASSFRQGHSYEQYF. The CDR3 bases are TGCGCCAGCAGCTTTAGACAGGGGCACTCCTACGAGCAGTACTTC.

The chain links TRBV5-4 to TRBJ2-7; D is unclear. V gave up 0 bases and J gave up 5 bases, with 15 bases separating them. The CDR3 is made up of 15 amino acids. Per germline, CDR1 SGHNT and CDR2 YYREEE (reference sequence). The CDR3 here is CASSLGRDRLNEQYF. CDR3 in DNA: TGTGCCAGCAGCTTGGGCAGAGACCGTTTAAACGAGCAGTACTTC.

This chain connects TRBV18 to TRBJ1-2, with TRBD1 as a possible D gene (5 bases). Germline V gives CDR1 KGHSH, CDR2 LQKENI. Trimming shortened V by 1 base and J by 3 bases, and 18 bases separated the two germline ends. The CDR3 contains 17 residues. CDR3 in amino acids: CASSPQRSRGPDYGYTF. In DNA form, the CDR3 reads TGTGCCAGCTCACCACAAAGGTCCCGGGGACCTGACTATGGCTACACCTTC.

CDR3 DNA sequence: TGCAGTGCTAGTGTTGGACGGGGGGGGATCTACAATGAGCAGTTCTTC. This translates into CSASVGRGGIYNEQFF. V and J are TRBV20-1 and TRBJ2-1, with TRBD2 identical over 8 bases. Germline V lookup: CDR1 DFQATT, CDR2 SNEGSKA (reference sequence). V dropped 3 bases and J dropped 3; count of bases not matched to a gene: 10. CDR3 size: 16 residues.

This clone turned up a few times. The chain has TRBV5-1 and TRBJ2-1; a possible D gene is TRBD1 (5 bases). There are 16 residues in the CDR3. CDR1 SGHRS and CDR2 YFSETQ come from the germline V gene. The V gene lost 1 base and the J gene lost 0 bases, with 11 bases spanning the gap. The CDR3 sequence: CASSLLGQDSYNEQFF. CDR3 DNA: TGCGCCAGCAGCTTGCTGGGGCAGGACTCCTACAATGAGCAGTTCTTC.

The chain uses TRBV21-1 and TRBJ1-3; TRBD1 reflects the table's D call only, with no check against the DNA. TRBV21-1 constitutes a pseudogene. This CDR3 contains 17 residues. This CDR3 is CASSKAGKTGSGNTIYF. Here the CDR3 DNA reads TGTGCCAGCAGCAAAGCGGGGAAGACAGGCTCTGGAAACACCATATATTTT.

The chain couples TRBV18 to TRBJ2-2; no reliable D call. This CDR3 is built from 15 residues. Trimming left V 1 base short and J 2 bases short, with 8 bases between. In germline, CDR1 is KGHSH, CDR2 LQKENI. The CDR3 loop reads CASSPQGTNTGELFF. For the CDR3, the DNA is TGTGCCAGCTCACCACAGGGCACTAACACCGGGGAGCTGTTTTTT.

The V gene is TRBV4-3, the J gene TRBJ1-5; a weak D match, TRBD1 (5 bases). Germline V gene sequence: CDR1 LGHNA, CDR2 YSLEER. The ends were cut back, 0 bases at V and 0 bases at J, with 15 bases in the middle. The CDR3 covers 18 residues. Written as DNA, the CDR3 is TGCGCCAGCAGCCAAGATCTTGGGGCAGCCTATAGCAATCAGCCCCAGCATTTT. Translation: CASSQDLGAAYSNQPQHF.

For this clone: Other DNA sequences within the sample encode an identical CDR3. V is TRBV11-3 and J is TRBJ2-5; 12 bases line up with TRBD2. Germline V gene data show CDR1 as SGHNT and CDR2 as YENEEA. The V segment lost 5 bases and the J segment 4 bases; nucleotides outside the gene matches: 5. The length of the CDR3 is 15 residues. The CDR3 region is CASSPGTSGRETQYF. The CDR3 DNA reads TGTGCCAGCAGCCCCGGGACTAGCGGGCGAGAGACCCAGTACTTC.

The chain has TRBV14 and TRBJ2-7; D gene uncertain. Germline CDR1 SGHDN, CDR2 FVKESK. V was clipped by 2 bases and J by 6 bases, with 17 bases between them. CDR3 size: 15 residues. DNA of the CDR3: TGTGCCAGCAGCCAATTTAGGGCCCTATACGGCGAGCAGTACTTC. Translating it yields CASSQFRALYGEQYF.

The chain links TRBV19 to TRBJ1-1; D ambiguous. The CDR3 contains 12 residues. Trimming pared 5 bases from V and 0 bases from J, leaving 4 bases between. Germline CDR1 reads LNHDA; CDR2 reads SQIVND (reference sequence). CDR3 bases: TGTGCCAGTAGTCTTATGAACACTGAAGCTTTCTTT. Its protein is CASSLMNTEAFF. The full variable domain, its missing parts supplied by reference TRBV19 and TRBJ1-1, is DGGITQSPKYLFRKEGQNVTLSCEQNLNHDAMYWYRQDPGQGLRLIYYSQIVNDFQKGDIAEGYSVSREKKESFPLTVTSAQKNPTAFYLCASSLMNTEAFFGQGTRLTVV.

The chain combines TRBV6-1 with TRBJ2-7; 7 positions match TRBD2. Trimming cost V 2 bases and J 4 bases; bases outside gene matches: 17. There are 18 residues in the CDR3. Germline V gene data show CDR1 as MNHNS and CDR2 as SASEGT. DNA for the CDR3: TGTGCCAGCAGTGAACGAGGGGCTAGCGGAGGGTGGTGGTACGAGCAGTACTTC. It is translated as CASSERGASGGWWYEQYF.

The J gene is TRBJ2-5, the V gene TRBV3-1 (or the pseudogene TRBV3-2); 7 positions agree with TRBD1. The junction had 13 bases not matched to a gene; V was cut back by 4 bases and J by 5 bases. This CDR3 contains 16 residues. Germline assignment: CDR1 LGHDT and CDR2 YNNKEL (reference sequence). The DNA for the CDR3 is TGTGCCAGCAGCCTCGCAGGGACAGCTATCGGGGAGACCCAGTACTTC. Amino acid sequence: CASSLAGTAIGETQYF.